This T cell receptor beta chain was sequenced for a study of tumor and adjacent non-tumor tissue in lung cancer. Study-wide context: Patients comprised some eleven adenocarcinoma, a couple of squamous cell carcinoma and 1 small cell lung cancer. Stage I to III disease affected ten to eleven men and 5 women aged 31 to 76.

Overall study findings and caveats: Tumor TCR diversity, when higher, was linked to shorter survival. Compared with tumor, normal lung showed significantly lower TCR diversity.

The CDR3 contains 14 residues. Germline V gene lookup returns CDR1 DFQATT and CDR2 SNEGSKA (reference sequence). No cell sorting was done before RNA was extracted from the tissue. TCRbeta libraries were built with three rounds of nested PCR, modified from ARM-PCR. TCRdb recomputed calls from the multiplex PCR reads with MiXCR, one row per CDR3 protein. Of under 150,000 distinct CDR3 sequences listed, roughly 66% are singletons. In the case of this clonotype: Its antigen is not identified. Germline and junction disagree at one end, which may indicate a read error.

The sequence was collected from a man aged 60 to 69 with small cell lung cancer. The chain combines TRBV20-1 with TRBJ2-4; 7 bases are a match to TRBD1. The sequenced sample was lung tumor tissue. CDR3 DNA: TGCGGTGTGACCGGGACAGCTGTGGGAAACATTCGGTACTTC. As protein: CGVTGTAVGNIRYF.